Described below is a single T cell receptor (beta chain) sequence and its context. Antigen specificity is unknown. This sample was included in a study of beta chain features in type 1 diabetes. The overall study: Healthy donors, compared against patients, showed similar age, gender and cell yields. The number of sorted cells examined across all samples was some 98,000,000. Whole-study results and caveats: Shorter templates may be favored by PCR, equally so in patients and controls.

Expressed TCRB transcripts were sequenced because the entire RNA isolate underwent reverse transcription. Here immunoSEQ multiplex PCR was the method, and the copy in TCRdb shows in-frame clones only, minus some. The table records 200,000 to 300,000 clones, 27% of them present only once. Sorted populations all had greater than 95% purity. The clonotype comes from a man aged 25-40 years in good health. The specimen sequenced was central memory CD4+ T cells from blood.

DNA for the CDR3: TGTGCCAGCAGCCGAGGTCCTTACTTCCCTGAAGCTTTCTTT. This gives the protein CASSRGPYFPEAFF. The gene calls are TRBV11-1 and TRBJ1-1; D unclear. This CDR3 contains 14 residues. The germline CDR1 and CDR2 sequences are SGHAT and FQDESV (reference sequence). The V and J ends lost 5 bases and 6 bases respectively, with 16 bases between them.